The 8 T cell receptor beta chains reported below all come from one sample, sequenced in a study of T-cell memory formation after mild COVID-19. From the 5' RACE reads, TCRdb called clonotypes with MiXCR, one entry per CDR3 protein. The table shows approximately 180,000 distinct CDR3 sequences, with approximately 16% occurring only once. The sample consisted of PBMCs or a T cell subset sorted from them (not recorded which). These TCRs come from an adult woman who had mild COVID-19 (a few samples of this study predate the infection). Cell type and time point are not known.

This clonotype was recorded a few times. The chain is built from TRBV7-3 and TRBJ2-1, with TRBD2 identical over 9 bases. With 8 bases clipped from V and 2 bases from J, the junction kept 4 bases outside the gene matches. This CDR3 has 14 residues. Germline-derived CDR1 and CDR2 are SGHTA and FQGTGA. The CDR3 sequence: CASGPSGAYNEQFF. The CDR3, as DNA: TGTGCCAGCGGGCCTAGCGGGGCCTACAATGAGCAGTTCTTC.

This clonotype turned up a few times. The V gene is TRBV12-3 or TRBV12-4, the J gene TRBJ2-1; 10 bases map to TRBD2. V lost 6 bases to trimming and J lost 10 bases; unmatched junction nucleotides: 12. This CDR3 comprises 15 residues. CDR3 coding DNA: TGTGCCAGCAGGGATAATCTAGCGGGAGTACGGGAGCAGTTCTTC. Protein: CASRDNLAGVREQFF.

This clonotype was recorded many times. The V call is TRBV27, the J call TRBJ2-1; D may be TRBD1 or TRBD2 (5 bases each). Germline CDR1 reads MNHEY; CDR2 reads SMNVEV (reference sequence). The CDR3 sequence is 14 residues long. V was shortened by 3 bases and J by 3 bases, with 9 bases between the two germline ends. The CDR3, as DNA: TGTGCCAGCAGTTTGGGGACGGTCTACAATGAGCAGTTCTTC. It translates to CASSLGTVYNEQFF.

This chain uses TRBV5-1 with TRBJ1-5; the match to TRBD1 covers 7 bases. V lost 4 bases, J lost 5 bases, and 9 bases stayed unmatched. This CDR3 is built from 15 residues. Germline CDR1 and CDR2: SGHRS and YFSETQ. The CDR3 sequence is CASSRTGDGDQPQHF. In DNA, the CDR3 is TGCGCCAGCAGCCGGACAGGTGACGGAGATCAGCCCCAGCATTTT.

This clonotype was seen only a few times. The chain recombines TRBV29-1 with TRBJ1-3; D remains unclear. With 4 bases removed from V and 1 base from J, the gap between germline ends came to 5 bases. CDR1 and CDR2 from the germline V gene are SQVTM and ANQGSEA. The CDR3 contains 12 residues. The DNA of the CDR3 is TGCAGCGTTGGTATGTCTGGAAACACCATATATTTT. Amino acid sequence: CSVGMSGNTIYF.

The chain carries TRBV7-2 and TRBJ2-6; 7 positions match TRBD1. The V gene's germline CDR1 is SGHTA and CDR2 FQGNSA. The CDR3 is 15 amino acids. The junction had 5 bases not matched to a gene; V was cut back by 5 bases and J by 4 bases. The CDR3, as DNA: TGTGCCAGCAGCGCCGACAGGGCCGGGGCCAACGTCCTGACTTTC. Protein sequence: CASSADRAGANVLTF.

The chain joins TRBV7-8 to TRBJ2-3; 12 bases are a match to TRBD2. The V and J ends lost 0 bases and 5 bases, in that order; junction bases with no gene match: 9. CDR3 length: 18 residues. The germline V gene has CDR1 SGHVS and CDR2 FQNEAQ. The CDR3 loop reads CASSLALSLAGGKDTQYF. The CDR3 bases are TGTGCCAGCAGCTTAGCGCTCTCGCTAGCGGGGGGGAAAGATACGCAGTATTTT.

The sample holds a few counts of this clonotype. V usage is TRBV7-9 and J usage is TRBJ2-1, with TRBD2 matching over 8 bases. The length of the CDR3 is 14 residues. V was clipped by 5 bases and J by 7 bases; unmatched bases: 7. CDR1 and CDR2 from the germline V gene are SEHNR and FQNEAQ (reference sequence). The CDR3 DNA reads TGTGCCAGCAGCCAGCGGGAGAAACCGAATGAGCAGTTCTTC. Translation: CASSQREKPNEQFF.